A selection of T cell receptor beta chains follows, all from one sample in a study of T-cell memory formation after mild COVID-19. TCRdb re-derived calls from the 5' RACE reads in MiXCR, one entry per CDR3 protein. This table holds around 340,000 distinct CDR3 sequences, about 15% found once. What was sequenced was PBMCs or a T cell subset sorted from them (not recorded which). The receptors here all came from a man younger than 35 who had mild COVID-19 (a few samples of this study predate the infection). Cell type and time point are not known. CDR3s leave out the opening cysteine and the closing phenylalanine or tryptophan. The order of the fields is J gene, V gene, CDR3 protein.

J: TRBJ2-7
V: TRBV3-1
CDR3: ASSQGADSYEQY

J: TRBJ2-2
V: TRBV2
CDR3: ASSVEGTGELF

J: TRBJ1-2
V: TRBV6-2/TRBV6-3
CDR3: ASSYWQGQGYT

J: TRBJ1-2
V: TRBV6-2/TRBV6-3
CDR3: ASSPGIWSYGYT

J: TRBJ1-2
V: TRBV4-3
CDR3: ASSQEGQTGGVEYGYT

J: TRBJ1-6
V: TRBV5-4
CDR3: ASSRTPLPNWNSPLH

J: TRBJ1-1
V: TRBV11-2
CDR3: ASKQTGQLMRAEAF

J: TRBJ1-2
V: TRBV5-1
CDR3: ASRTWEGHYGYT

J: TRBJ1-2
V: TRBV12-3/TRBV12-4
CDR3: ASRLTGNYGYT

J: TRBJ2-2
V: TRBV20-1
CDR3: SASSRGNTGELL

J: TRBJ1-1
V: TRBV28
CDR3: ASSGRGGTEAF

J: TRBJ1-5
V: TRBV18
CDR3: ASSGQNQPQH

J: TRBJ2-1
V: TRBV20-1
CDR3: SATGTSVNEQF

J: TRBJ2-2
V: TRBV7-6
CDR3: ASSLGLAGELF

J: TRBJ2-5
V: TRBV12-3/TRBV12-4
CDR3: ASSFPGTGGAFLEETQY

J: TRBJ1-2
V: TRBV4-3
CDR3: ASSQGKFYGYT

J: TRBJ2-2
V: TRBV12-3/TRBV12-4
CDR3: ASRGQQNTGELF

J: TRBJ2-1
V: TRBV7-2
CDR3: ASSLGPQGRNEQF

J: TRBJ2-1
V: TRBV10-3
CDR3: AISDRVQPLSYNEQF

J: TRBJ2-3
V: TRBV12-3/TRBV12-4
CDR3: ASRGSGGEDTQY

J: TRBJ1-1
V: TRBV18
CDR3: ASSGVRGRTEAF

J: TRBJ2-3
V: TRBV9
CDR3: ASSVARVNPTDTQY

J: TRBJ2-7
V: TRBV23-1
CDR3: ASRSEGSSYYEQY

J: TRBJ2-7
V: TRBV7-9
CDR3: ASTDRAYEQY

J: TRBJ1-1
V: TRBV29-1
CDR3: SGKNTEAF

J: TRBJ2-2
V: TRBV29-1
CDR3: SVEDPNTGELF

J: TRBJ2-3
V: TRBV12-3/TRBV12-4
CDR3: AITWDRVPY

J: TRBJ1-1
V: TRBV12-3/TRBV12-4
CDR3: ASTLRQGMNTEAF

J: TRBJ2-7
V: TRBV27
CDR3: ASSFSGTFYEQY

J: TRBJ1-6
V: TRBV7-9
CDR3: ASSLDHSPLH

J: TRBJ1-3
V: TRBV10-3
CDR3: AISGQPSSGNTIY

J: TRBJ1-1
V: TRBV2
CDR3: ASSGGGLNTEAF

J: TRBJ2-1
V: TRBV5-1
CDR3: ASSTRLAGNEQF

J: TRBJ1-2
V: TRBV4-3
CDR3: ASTPAARAYGYT

J: TRBJ2-7
V: TRBV12-3/TRBV12-4
CDR3: ASSFRHYEQY

J: TRBJ1-6
V: TRBV7-9
CDR3: ASSSLGFGHPNSPLH

J: TRBJ2-3
V: TRBV4-3
CDR3: ASSQVVTDTQY

J: TRBJ2-1
V: TRBV25-1
CDR3: ASSEPSPGFYNEQF

J: TRBJ2-3
V: TRBV4-3
CDR3: ASSQLVGRKDTQY

J: TRBJ2-1
V: TRBV7-9
CDR3: ASSLQLAGAGSYNEQF

J: TRBJ2-5
V: TRBV7-9
CDR3: ASSPGPMRETQY

J: TRBJ1-2
V: TRBV6-6
CDR3: ASSRGTGVRVGGYT

J: TRBJ2-3
V: TRBV6-6
CDR3: ASSRGGRTDTQY

J: TRBJ1-4
V: TRBV2
CDR3: ASSERWQSEKLF

J: TRBJ2-7
V: TRBV3-1
CDR3: ASSRGHDYEQY

J: TRBJ2-1
V: TRBV5-8
CDR3: ASSWGSYEQF

J: TRBJ1-2
V: TRBV4-2
CDR3: ASSHEDRLGGYT

J: TRBJ1-5
V: TRBV6-2/TRBV6-3
CDR3: ASTWAGGDQPQH

J: TRBJ1-4
V: TRBV7-2
CDR3: AGSPLVRFNEKLF